Here is one T cell receptor beta chain with its context. Isolation of naive CD8 T cells was achieved by sorting on a CD8+CD4-CCR7+CD45RA+ phenotype. This sample was included in a study of molecular identifiers for immune sequencing clone quantification. The wider study: Five portions were made in replicates from RNA of roughly 21,000 or 96,000 naive CD8 cells, and four underwent sequencing.

CDR3 size: 16 residues. Germline values: CDR1 SGDLS, CDR2 YYNGEE. V shed 0 bases and J 4 bases; nucleotides not matched to a gene: 4. Both previously described methods and listed TCR primers were employed to make bulk TCR libraries. TCRdb processed the PCR reads anew with MiXCR; each CDR3 protein has one entry. The table records roughly 630,000 distinct CDR3 sequences, 25% of them present only once. This clonotype was sampled from a human donor in good health. Some libraries in this study had Jurkat cell RNA spiked in. The sample taken for sequencing was naive CD8+ T cells from blood, with Jurkat cell RNA spiked in. Sample subset: FACS-sorted CD8+CD4-CCR7+CD45RA+ naive T cells. This chain joins TRBV9 and TRBJ2-1, with 10 positions matching TRBD2. CDR3 DNA: TGTGCCAGCAGCGTAGTTGGGACTAGCGTTTACAATGAGCAGTTCTTC. Encoded protein: CASSVVGTSVYNEQFF.